This TCR beta chain was identified in a study of PD-L1 blockade in urothelial cancer (TCRdb year 2017). Notes on the research overall: Every patient began therapy in about 2014 and was given atezolizumab 1,200 mg intravenously every 3 weeks. Pretreatment tumor samples and matched peripheral blood, collected serially before and after atezolizumab treatment, underwent TCR sequencing. Durable clinical benefit was achieved by nine patients and was not achieved by 20 patients. An ECOG performance status of 0 or 1 was recorded for the patients, and 0 to 3 prior chemotherapy regimens had been received by the patients. Blood samples gave a median of around 130,000 T cells and approximately 80,000 unique TCRs, with a median clonality of about 0.078. Pretreatment blood TCR-seq was available for about 30 patients, at least one posttreatment blood collection was obtained for some 24 patients, and tumor TCR-seq was available for some 24 patients. In the same patients, whole exome sequencing and RNA sequencing of pretreatment tumors were performed in addition to TCR sequencing. Durable clinical benefit was defined as a progression-free survival longer than 6 months, and TCR features were additionally tested against progression-free survival and overall survival. Twenty-five of 29 patients were identified as males with urothelial cancer of bladder origin, and a prior smoking history was reported by 18 of 29 patients. The study, an exploratory multi-omic analysis, examined somatic, immune and clinical correlates of response to PD-L1 blockade with atezolizumab in urothelial cancer. Blood samples were analyzed at two time points: 3 weeks after treatment start (second dose) and 6 weeks after treatment start. Results and caveats for the whole study, not just this receptor: At 3 weeks after the start of treatment, tumor-associated TCR clones in peripheral blood had expanded more in patients with durable benefit (n of about 21, p = 0.022). Small sample size (n ≈ 29) and many exploratory analyses mean the results are intended to be hypothesis-generating. Improved progression-free and overall survival was associated with having pretreatment peripheral blood TCR clonality below the median.

For this clone: Its antigen remains undetermined. Relative to the germline gene, one junction end is altered; a read error may explain this.

Explained via the paper, the time point label denotes: pretreatment peripheral blood. The cohort comprised fewer than 35 patients with locally advanced or metastatic urothelial carcinoma treated at Memorial Sloan Kettering on a trial protocol. Peripheral blood mononuclear cells were collected pretreatment and during treatment, with between 1 and 8 total time points obtained per patient. The Qiagen DNeasy Blood extraction kit was used to purify genomic DNA from total PBMCs and tumor samples. PBMCs were collected pretreatment and during treatment and were isolated and stored as previously described. Each PCR received spiked-in synthetic TCR analog templates so that absolute template abundance could be estimated from read counts. TCRbeta CDR3 regions were amplified from genomic DNA with bias-controlled V and J gene primers using the immunoSEQ assay. Sequencing of rearranged TCRbeta segments was done at approximately 20X coverage. Regarding the original processing steps: Clustering was used to correct sequencing errors, and CDR3s were annotated against IMGT to assign V, D and J genes. Only productive TCRbeta rearrangements were used in downstream analyses, excluding out-of-frame or stop-codon sequences. To compute clonality, Shannon entropy was normalized by the log of the number of unique productive sequences and then subtracted from one. Clones differing between time points or between blood and tumor were identified using Fisher's exact test with Benjamini-Hochberg correction, with an adjusted p below 0.01 applied as the threshold. As stored in TCRdb, this immuneACCESS dataset retains in-frame rearrangements with V and J assigned. A fraction of the clones does not appear; measured against another copy, unresolved V genes explain less than half of the discrepancy, and the remainder lacks a known reason. For V, J and clone size, that table is used; D and trimming come from the DNA. This sample gives some 89,000 clones in total; more than 70% of them show up just once. The ten largest make up around 14% of the sample.

From a lookup of the germline V gene, CDR1 and CDR2 are SGHAT and FQNNGV. The CDR3 starts with the cysteine, ends with the phenylalanine, and has 14 residues. The only DNA kept is the CDR3, 42 bases in frame from the first base. Here the sequenced sample was PBMCs, taken around atezolizumab (anti-PD-L1) treatment. This clonotype was sampled from a man aged 55 to 70 with urothelial cancer. This receptor chain uses TRBV11-2 and TRBJ2-4, with 7 junctional bases fitting TRBD1. The nucleotide sequence reads as follows: TGTGCCAGCAGCTTAGCCGTAGGGGGCGCAAGTTTGGACTTC. This sequence encodes CASSLAVGGASLDF.